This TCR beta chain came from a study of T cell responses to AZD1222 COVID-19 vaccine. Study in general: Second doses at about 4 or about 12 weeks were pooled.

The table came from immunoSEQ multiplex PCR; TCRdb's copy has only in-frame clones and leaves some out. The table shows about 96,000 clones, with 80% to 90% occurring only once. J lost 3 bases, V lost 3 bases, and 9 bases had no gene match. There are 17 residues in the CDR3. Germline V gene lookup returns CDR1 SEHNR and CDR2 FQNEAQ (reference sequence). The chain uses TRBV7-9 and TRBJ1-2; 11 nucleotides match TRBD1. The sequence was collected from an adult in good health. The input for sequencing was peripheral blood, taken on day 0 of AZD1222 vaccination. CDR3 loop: CASSFQRTGGFDYGYTF. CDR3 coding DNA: TGTGCCAGCAGCTTTCAAAGGACAGGGGGCTTCGACTATGGCTACACCTTC.